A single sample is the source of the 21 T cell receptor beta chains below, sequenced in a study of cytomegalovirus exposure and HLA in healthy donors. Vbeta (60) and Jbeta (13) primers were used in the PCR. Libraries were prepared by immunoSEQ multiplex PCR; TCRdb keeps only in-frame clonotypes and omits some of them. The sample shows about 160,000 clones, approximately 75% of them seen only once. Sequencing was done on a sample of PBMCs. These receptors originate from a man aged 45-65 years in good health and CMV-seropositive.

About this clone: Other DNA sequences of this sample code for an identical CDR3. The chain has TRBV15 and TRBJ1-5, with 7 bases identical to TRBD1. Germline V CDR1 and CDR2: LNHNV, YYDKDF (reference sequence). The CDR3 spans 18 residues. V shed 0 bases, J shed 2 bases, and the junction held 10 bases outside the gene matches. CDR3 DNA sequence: TGTGCCACCAGCAGAGAAAGTAATACAGGGGTGGGCAATCAGCCCCAGCATTTT. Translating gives CATSRESNTGVGNQPQHF. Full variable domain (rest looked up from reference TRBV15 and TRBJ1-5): DAMVIQNPRYQVTQFGKPVTLSCSQTLNHNVMYWYQQKSSQAPKLLFHYYDKDFNNEADTPDNFQSRRPNTSFCFLDIRSPGLGDTAMYLCATSRESNTGVGNQPQHFGDGTRLSIL.

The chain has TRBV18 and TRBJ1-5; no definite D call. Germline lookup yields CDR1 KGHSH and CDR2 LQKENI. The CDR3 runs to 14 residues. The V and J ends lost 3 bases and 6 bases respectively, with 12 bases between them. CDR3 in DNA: TGTGCCAGCTCACCGAGTAGTAGCGGTCAGCCCCAGCATTTT. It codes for CASSPSSSGQPQHF.

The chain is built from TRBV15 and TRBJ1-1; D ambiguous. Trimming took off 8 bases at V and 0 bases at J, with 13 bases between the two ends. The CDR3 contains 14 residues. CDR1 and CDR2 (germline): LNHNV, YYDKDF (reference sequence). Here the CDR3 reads CATRGSPMNTEAFF. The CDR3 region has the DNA TGTGCCACCCGCGGAAGCCCCATGAACACTGAAGCTTTCTTT.

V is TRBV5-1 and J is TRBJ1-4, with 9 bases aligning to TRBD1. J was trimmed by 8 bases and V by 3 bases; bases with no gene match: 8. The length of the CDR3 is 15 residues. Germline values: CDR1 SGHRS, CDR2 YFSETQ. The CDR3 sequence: CASSYGQGWEEKLFF. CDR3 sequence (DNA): TGCGCCAGCAGCTACGGACAGGGGTGGGAGGAAAAACTGTTTTTT.

The DNA of the CDR3 is TGTGCCAGCAGTTTATGGGGCGCCCAGGAGCAGTTCTTC. Encoded protein: CASSLWGAQEQFF. The gene calls are TRBV27 and TRBJ2-1; D is perhaps TRBD1 (5 bases). With 1 base removed from V and 10 bases from J, the gap between germline ends came to 11 bases. The CDR3 covers 13 residues. Germline V gene lookup returns CDR1 MNHEY and CDR2 SMNVEV (reference sequence).

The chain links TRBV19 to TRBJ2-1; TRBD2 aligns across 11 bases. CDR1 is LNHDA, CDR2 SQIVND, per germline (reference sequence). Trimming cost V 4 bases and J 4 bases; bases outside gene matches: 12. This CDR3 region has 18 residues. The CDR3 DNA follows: TGTGCCAGTAGTAATATGGCGCTAGCGGGGGGTGGGTACAATGAGCAGTTCTTC. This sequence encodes CASSNMALAGGGYNEQFF.

The CDR3 sequence is CSVDGLSNSPYEQYF. The CDR3 DNA sequence: TGCAGCGTTGATGGCCTGTCCAATAGCCCCTACGAGCAGTACTTC. The chain joins TRBV29-1 to TRBJ2-7; D remains unclear. V lost 3 bases to trimming and J lost 2 bases, with 17 bases between them. Germline V gene data show CDR1 as SQVTM and CDR2 as ANQGSEA. This CDR3 has 15 amino acids.

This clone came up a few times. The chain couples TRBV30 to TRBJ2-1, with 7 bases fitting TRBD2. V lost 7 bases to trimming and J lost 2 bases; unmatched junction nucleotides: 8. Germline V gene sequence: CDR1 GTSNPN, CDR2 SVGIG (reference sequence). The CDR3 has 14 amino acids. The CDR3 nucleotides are TGTGCCTATAAGGGAGGGAAAACCTACAATGAGCAGTTCTTC. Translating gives CAYKGGKTYNEQFF.

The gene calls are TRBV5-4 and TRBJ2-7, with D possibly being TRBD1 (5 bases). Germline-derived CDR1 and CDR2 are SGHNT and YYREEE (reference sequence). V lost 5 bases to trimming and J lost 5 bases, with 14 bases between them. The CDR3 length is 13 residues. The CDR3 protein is CASRDSSLDEQYF. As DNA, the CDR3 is TGTGCCAGCAGAGACAGCTCCTTGGACGAGCAGTACTTC.

CDR3 sequence reads: CASSPRDRGETQYF. As DNA, the CDR3 is TGTGCCAGCAGCCCCCGGGACAGGGGAGAGACCCAGTACTTC. V is TRBV7-8 and J is TRBJ2-5; 10 positions match TRBD1. This CDR3 region has 14 residues. Germline trimming cut 5 bases from V and 4 bases from J; bases unmatched to any gene: 4. From germline, CDR1 is SGHVS and CDR2 FQNEAQ. Looking up the rest from reference TRBV7-8 and TRBJ2-5 gives the full variable domain: GAGVSQSPRYKVAKRGQDVALRCDPISGHVSLFWYQQALGQGPEFLTYFQNEAQLDKSGLPSDRFFAERPEGSVSTLKIQRTQQEDSAVYLCASSPRDRGETQYFGPGTRLLVL.

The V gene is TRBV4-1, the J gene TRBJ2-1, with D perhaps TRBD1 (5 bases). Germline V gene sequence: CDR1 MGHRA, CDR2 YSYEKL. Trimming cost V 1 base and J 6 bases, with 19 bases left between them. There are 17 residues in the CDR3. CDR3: CASSQGPLPQGGNEQFF. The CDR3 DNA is TGCGCCAGCAGCCAAGGCCCACTTCCCCAGGGTGGCAATGAGCAGTTCTTC.

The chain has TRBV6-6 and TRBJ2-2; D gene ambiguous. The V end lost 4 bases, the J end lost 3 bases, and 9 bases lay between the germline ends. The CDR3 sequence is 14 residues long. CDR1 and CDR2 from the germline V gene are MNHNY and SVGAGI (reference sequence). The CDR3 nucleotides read TGTGCCAGCAGTTCCAGTCCGCACACCGGGGAGCTGTTTTTT. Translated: CASSSSPHTGELFF.

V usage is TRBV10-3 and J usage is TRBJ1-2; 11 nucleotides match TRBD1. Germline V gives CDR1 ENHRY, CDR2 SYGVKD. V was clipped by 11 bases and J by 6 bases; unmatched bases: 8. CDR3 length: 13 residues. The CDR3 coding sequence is TGTGCCTCCTGGGACAGGGGGGTGAATGGCTACACCTTC. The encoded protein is CASWDRGVNGYTF.

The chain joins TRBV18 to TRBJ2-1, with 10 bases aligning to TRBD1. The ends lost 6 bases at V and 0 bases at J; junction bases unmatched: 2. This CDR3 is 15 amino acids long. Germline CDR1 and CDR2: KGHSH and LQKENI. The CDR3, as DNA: TGTGCCAGCTCCGGACAGGGGGACTCCTACAATGAGCAGTTCTTC. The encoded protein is CASSGQGDSYNEQFF.

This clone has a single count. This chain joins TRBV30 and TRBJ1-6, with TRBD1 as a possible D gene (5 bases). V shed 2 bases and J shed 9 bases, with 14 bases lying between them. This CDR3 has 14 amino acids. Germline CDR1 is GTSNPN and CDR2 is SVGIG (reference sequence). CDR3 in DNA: TGTGCCTGGAGTACACCACCGGGGGGTTCACCCCTCCACTTT. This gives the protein CAWSTPPGGSPLHF.

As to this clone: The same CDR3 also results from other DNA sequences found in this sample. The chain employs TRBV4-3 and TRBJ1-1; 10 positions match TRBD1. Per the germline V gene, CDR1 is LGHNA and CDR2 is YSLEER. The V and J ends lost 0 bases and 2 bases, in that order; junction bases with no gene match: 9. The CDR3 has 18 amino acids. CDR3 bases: TGCGCCAGCAGCCAAGATCCAGGACAGGGGGTCGGAAACACTGAAGCTTTCTTT. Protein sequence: CASSQDPGQGVGNTEAFF.

As DNA, the CDR3 is TGTGCCAGCAGCCCTTTGGGCGGGGGTCAATACTACGAGCAGTACTTC. As protein: CASSPLGGGQYYEQYF. V gene TRBV5-4 combines with J gene TRBJ2-7, with 7 bases matching TRBD2. The CDR3 has 16 residues. Germline lookup yields CDR1 SGHNT and CDR2 YYREEE (reference sequence). After removal of 4 bases from V and 3 bases from J, the junction contained 13 bases not matched to a gene.

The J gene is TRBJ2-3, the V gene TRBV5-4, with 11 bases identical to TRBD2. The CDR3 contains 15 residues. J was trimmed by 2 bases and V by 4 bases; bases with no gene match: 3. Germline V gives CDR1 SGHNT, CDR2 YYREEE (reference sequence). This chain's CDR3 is CASSPSGGTTDTQYF. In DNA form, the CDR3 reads TGTGCCAGCAGCCCTAGCGGGGGGACCACAGATACGCAGTATTTT.

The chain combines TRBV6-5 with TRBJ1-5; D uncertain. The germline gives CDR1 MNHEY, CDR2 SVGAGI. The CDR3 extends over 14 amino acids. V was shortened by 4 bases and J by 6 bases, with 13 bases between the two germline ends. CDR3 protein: CASSLSGISQPQHF. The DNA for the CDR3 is TGTGCCAGCAGTTTGTCGGGGATTAGTCAGCCCCAGCATTTT.

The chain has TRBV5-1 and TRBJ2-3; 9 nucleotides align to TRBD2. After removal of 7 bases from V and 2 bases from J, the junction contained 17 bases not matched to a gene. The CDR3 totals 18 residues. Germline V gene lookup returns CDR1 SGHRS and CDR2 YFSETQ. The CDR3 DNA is TGCGCCAGCCGAGAGACAAGCGGGGGGACCTACTACACAGATACGCAGTATTTT. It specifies CASRETSGGTYYTDTQYF.

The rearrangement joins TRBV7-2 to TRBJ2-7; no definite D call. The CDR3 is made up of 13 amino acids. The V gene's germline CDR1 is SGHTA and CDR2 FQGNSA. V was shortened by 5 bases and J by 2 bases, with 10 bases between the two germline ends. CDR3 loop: CASSPNLAYEQYF. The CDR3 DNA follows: TGTGCCAGCAGCCCGAATCTAGCCTACGAGCAGTACTTC.